The source of this T cell receptor (beta chain) is a study of shared clonotypes between healthy human individuals. CD8 memory merged CD45RO+ cells and CCR7-negative CD45RA+ TemRA cells into one population. The protocol was immunoSEQ multiplex PCR, while the TCRdb copy is restricted to in-frame clones and leaves out a portion. This repertoire shows about 100,000 clones, almost 70% found once; its top ten account for 45% to 55%. The CDR3 covers 12 residues. Between the trimmed V and J ends, which lost 2 bases and 5 bases, there was a span of 7 bases. CDR1 and CDR2 from the germline V gene are KGHSH and LQKENI.

The sequence derives from a man aged 30 to 39 in good health. The chain combines TRBV18 with TRBJ2-7, with a possible D match to TRBD2 (6 bases). Sequencing was done on a sample of memory CD8+ T cells sorted from blood. Subset indicated: CD45RO+ cells pooled with CCR7-negative TemRA cells. Here the CDR3 reads CASSPGGNEQYF. For the CDR3, the DNA is TGTGCCAGCTCACCAGGGGGGAACGAGCAGTACTTC.